This TCR beta chain was found in a study of technical replicates of blood from a handful of donors. Between the trimmed V and J ends, which lost 2 bases and 3 bases, there was a span of 13 bases. CDR3 length: 15 amino acids. Germline CDR1 MDHEN, CDR2 SYDVKM. Libraries were prepared by immunoSEQ multiplex PCR; TCRdb keeps only in-frame clonotypes and omits some of them. The table lists 70,000 to 85,000 clones, 92% of them singletons. The sequence was collected from a human donor in good health. The source material was T cells isolated from PBMCs. The chain couples TRBV28 to TRBJ1-2; no reliable D call. CDR3 sequence: CASSLVALGHYGYTF. The CDR3 DNA is TGTGCCAGCAGTTTAGTGGCTTTGGGCCACTATGGCTACACCTTC.